In this sample, the clone carrying this T cell receptor beta chain turned up once. The data were taken from a study of blood T cell repertoires in COVID-19. Study-level information: The United States, Italy and Spain supplied acute and convalescent COVID-19 samples.

Sequencing used immunoSEQ multiplex PCR; TCRdb keeps in-frame clones, though not all of them. The sample has 200,000 or so clones, around 83% seen once. Participants were placed into cohorts based on the clinical history they reported. Trimming removed 2 bases from V and 5 bases from J; junction bases left unmatched: 5. The germline V gene has CDR1 SGHNT and CDR2 YYREEE (reference sequence). The CDR3 spans 14 residues. The TCR sequence derives from a woman between 35 and 50 years old with acute COVID-19. The specimen was PBMCs or T cells enriched from blood (not recorded which). V gene TRBV5-4 combines with J gene TRBJ1-2; 8 positions agree with TRBD1. CDR3 in amino acids: CASSLGQGRYGYTF. The CDR3 region has the DNA TGTGCCAGCAGCTTAGGACAGGGAAGGTATGGCTACACCTTC.